This entry concerns a single T cell receptor beta chain. Its antigen remains undetermined. No base quality information exists; no much larger clone differs at one position. The donors were healthy, HIV-negative adults who had no recently reported acute infections or vaccinations. All donors were Caucasian adults living in Nashville, Tennessee, USA. CD4+ T cells were enriched by magnetic negative selection, after which naive cells were positively selected on CD45RA and the negative fraction was taken as the memory subset. Blood was collected by leukapheresis, and PBMCs were isolated by Ficoll-Histopaque density gradient centrifugation and then cryopreserved in liquid nitrogen vapor phase. Analytical flow cytometry was used to check the purity and quantity of every magnetically sorted T cell population. Genomic DNA was isolated from every sorted fraction and measured by UV absorbance on a Nanodrop 2000c.

The sample originates from a study of shared clonotypes between healthy human individuals (dated by TCRdb to 2018 to 2021). A note on the overall study: The cohort comprised two women and a few men aged 18 to 49 years. For each donor, CD4 naive and CD4 memory were each run on three plates, CD8 naive on two plates, and CD8 memory on one plate. Leukapheresis yielded between about 0.9 and 8.9 billion PBMCs per donor. The study deeply sequenced blood TCR repertoires of about 5 healthy adults to estimate repertoire size and the extent of clonotype sharing between individuals. To increase sequencing depth and limit assay-specific biases, different laboratories used diverse techniques to prepare libraries and sequence TCR repertoires.

Findings and caveats that apply to the study as a whole: Compared with non-shared clonotypes, the clonotypes found in all four sorted-subset donors had higher generation probabilities. Only blood was sampled, and tissue TCR repertoires likely differ from those in blood. Even with the large sequencing depth, rarefaction of the sorted-subset datasets indicated that sequencing was incomplete. Estimated clonotype richness was generally larger for naive than for memory subsets. Based on pairwise subsampling, the degree of clonotype sharing among donors was expected to be affected by sequencing depth. The small number of donors limited the genetic and exposure-history diversity represented. Sharing across several donors was observed for approximately 5% of naive CD4, about 3.2% of naive CD8, 2% to 2.5% of memory CD4, and roughly 0.4% of memory CD8 clonotypes.

Using the deep immunoSEQ assay, TCR CDR3 regions were amplified from genomic DNA by multiplex PCR. Extracted genomic DNA from each cell subset was distributed evenly across all wells of several immunoSEQ 96-well plates, and each plate was treated as a replicate. For sorted subsets, about 200 ng genomic DNA, equal to 30,000 to 35,000 T cell genomes, was loaded into each replicate PCR. The purified libraries were quantified using a Qubit 3.0 fluorometer, sized with a Bioanalyzer 2100, and then quantified again using the KAPA Library Quantification kit. Every immunoSEQ 96-well plate was sequenced on a separate single-read 150-cycle Illumina NextSeq 550 flow cell. The authors processed their data as follows. Because only junctional sequences without quality scores were contained in the immunoSEQ output, filtering matching that applied to full-length reads could not be performed. Sequences were annotated with PyIR, a Python wrapper for IgBLAST v1.9, and V/J genes and CDR3 were assigned using IMGT germline references. Reads were filtered out if the reads had weak V/J assignments (E-value above 1e-6), no CDR3, stop codons, out-of-frame junctions, or ambiguous translated residues. V3J clonotypes were defined as sequences sharing the same inferred V gene, J gene, and CDR3 amino acid sequence. Percentage overlap between repertoires was calculated by dividing the number of shared unique clonotypes by the size of the smaller repertoire. Three approaches were used to assess repertoire richness: RTK rarefaction, the Chao1 estimator, and Recon v2.1 estimates of unobserved clonotypes. For all TCRbeta clonotypes obtained by the gDNA method from a few donors, generation probabilities were computed with OLGA. The table comes from immuneACCESS by way of TCRdb, which keeps in-frame sequences with V and J called. Part of the clones is missing from these tables; in studies checked, under half for an unresolved V gene and the rest for unknown reasons. V and J calls and clone size are given by that table; D and trimming were obtained from the DNA. This sample is represented by millions of clones; roughly 94% of them were singletons. The ten largest make up 0.13% of the sample.

Specimen: naive CD4+ T cells sorted from blood. Taken with the paper, the label for cell subset or site translates to: CD45RA+ positively selected. This receptor was identified in a man between 18 and 29 years old in good health.

This receptor has the CDR3 CASSFQSGNEQFF. At the DNA level, the sequence is TGTGCCAGCAGCTTCCAGAGCGGCAATGAGCAGTTCTTC. This chain is built from TRBV9 and TRBJ2-1, and TRBD2 may be the D gene, going by 5 matching bases. The germline V gene encodes CDR1 SGDLS and CDR2 YYNGEE. V is clipped by 4 bases and J by 6 bases, and the sequence between their germline boundaries is 11 bases long. Reading from cysteine to phenylalanine, the CDR3 counts 13 amino acids. This entry keeps only the CDR3 DNA: 39 bases, framed from base 1.